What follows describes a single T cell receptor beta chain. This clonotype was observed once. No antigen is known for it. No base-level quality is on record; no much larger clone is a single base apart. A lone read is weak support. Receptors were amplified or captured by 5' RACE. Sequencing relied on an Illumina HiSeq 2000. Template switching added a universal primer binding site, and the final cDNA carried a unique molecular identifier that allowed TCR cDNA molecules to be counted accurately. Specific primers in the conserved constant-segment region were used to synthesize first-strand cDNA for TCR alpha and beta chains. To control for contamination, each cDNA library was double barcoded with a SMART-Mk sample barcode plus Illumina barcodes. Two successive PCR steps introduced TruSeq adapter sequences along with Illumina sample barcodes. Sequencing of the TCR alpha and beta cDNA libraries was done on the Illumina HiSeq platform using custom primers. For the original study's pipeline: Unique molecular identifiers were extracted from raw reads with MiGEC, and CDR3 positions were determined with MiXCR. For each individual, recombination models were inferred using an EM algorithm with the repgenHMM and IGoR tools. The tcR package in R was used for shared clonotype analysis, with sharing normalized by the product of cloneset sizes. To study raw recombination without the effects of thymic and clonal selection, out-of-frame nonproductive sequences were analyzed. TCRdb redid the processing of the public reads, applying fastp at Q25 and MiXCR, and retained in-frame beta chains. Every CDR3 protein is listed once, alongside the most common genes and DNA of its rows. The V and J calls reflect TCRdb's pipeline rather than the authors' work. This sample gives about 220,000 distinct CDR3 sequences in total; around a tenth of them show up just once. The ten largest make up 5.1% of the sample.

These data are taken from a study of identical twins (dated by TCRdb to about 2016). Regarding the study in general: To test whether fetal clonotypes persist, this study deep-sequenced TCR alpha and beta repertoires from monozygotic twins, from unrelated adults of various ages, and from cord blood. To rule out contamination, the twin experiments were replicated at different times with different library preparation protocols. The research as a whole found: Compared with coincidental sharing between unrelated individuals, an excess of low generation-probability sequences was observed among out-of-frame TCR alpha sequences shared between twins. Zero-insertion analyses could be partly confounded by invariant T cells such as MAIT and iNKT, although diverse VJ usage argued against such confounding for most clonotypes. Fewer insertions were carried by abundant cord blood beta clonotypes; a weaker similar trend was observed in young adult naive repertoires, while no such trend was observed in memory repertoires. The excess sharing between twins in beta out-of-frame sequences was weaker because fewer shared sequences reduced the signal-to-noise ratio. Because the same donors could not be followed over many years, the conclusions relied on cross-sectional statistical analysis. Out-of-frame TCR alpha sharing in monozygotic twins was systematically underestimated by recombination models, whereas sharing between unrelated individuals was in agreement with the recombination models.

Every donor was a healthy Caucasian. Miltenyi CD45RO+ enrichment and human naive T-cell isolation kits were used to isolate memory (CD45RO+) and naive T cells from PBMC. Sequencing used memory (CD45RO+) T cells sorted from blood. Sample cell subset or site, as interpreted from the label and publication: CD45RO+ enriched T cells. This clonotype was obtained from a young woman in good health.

The DNA is TGTGCCAGCAGCAAGGAGGGGAGAAACACTGAAGCTTTCTTT. Its amino acids are CASSKEGRNTEAFF. The rearrangement joined TRBV6-2 or TRBV6-3 to TRBJ1-1, and TRBD1 may be the D gene, going by 5 matching bases. The germline V gene provides CDR1 MNHEY and CDR2 SVGEGT. The CDR3 holds 14 amino acids from the cysteine to the phenylalanine. Only CDR3 DNA is held: 42 bases, read in frame from base 1. Deletion took 6 bases off V and 2 bases off J, with a span of 13 bases between the germline ends.